This T cell receptor (beta chain) was found in a study of T-cell reconstitution after alpha-beta-depleted transplantation in children. Overall study findings and caveats: At one year after transplant, newly produced T cells mostly accounted for T-cell counts and diversity. Several hundred expanded graft clones reportedly gave rise to the alpha-beta T cells present about two months after transplant.

Unique molecular identifiers were incorporated when the TCRbeta library was constructed. TCRdb analysed the PCR reads with MiXCR anew, one entry per CDR3 protein. The table has 700,000 to 950,000 distinct CDR3 sequences, about 15% seen once; the top ten hold around 5.3%. This clonotype was recorded at least ten times. What it binds is not known. Deletions cut 5 bases from V and 7 bases from J, with 11 bases between. The CDR3 sequence is 12 residues long. Germline V gene sequence: CDR1 SEHNR, CDR2 FQNEAQ (reference sequence). This chain links TRBV7-9 with TRBJ1-1; D gene ambiguous. The sample was PBMCs, mostly from graft donor cells, taken 360 days after TCRalphabeta/CD19-depleted stem cell transplant. The clonotype was recovered from a male patient younger than 18 who had a stem cell transplant for acute lymphoblastic leukemia, so the T cells may come from the graft donor. The CDR3 sequence is CASSPGRIEAFF. The CDR3 nucleotides are TGTGCCAGCAGCCCCGGACGGATTGAAGCTTTCTTT.